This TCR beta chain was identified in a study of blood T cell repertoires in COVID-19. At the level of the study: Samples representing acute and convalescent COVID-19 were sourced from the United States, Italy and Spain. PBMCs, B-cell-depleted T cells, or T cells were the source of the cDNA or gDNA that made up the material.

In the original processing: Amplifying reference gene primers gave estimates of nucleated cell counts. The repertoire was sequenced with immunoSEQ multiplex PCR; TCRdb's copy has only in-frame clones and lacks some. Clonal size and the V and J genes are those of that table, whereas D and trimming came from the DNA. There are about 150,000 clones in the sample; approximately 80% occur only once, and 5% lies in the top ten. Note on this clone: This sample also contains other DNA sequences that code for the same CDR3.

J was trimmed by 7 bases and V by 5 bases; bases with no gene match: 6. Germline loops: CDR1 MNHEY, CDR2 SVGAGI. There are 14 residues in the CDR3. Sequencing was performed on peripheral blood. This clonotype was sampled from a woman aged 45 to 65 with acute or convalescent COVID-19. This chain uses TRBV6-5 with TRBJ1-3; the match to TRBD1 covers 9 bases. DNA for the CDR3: TGTGCCAGCAGTACGGGACAGGGAGGGAACACCATATATTTT. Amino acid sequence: CASSTGQGGNTIYF.